The rows below give T cell receptor beta chains drawn from one sample of a study of breast tumors, draining lymph nodes, adjacent tissues. Each CDR3 protein is one row after TCRdb ran MiXCR on the multiplex PCR reads. This sample has 200,000 to 250,000 distinct CDR3 sequences, with roughly 32% found just once. The sample comprised axillary lymph node tissue. The receptors originated from a female donor with breast cancer. Some clones in this sample may be carry-over from other donors' samples. The CDR3 runs from the conserved cysteine through the conserved F or W. A D gene is named only where the DNA matches it firmly. Expanded clones get a size class; other rows say once, few or many, or leave the size out.

CDR3nt | CDR3aa | j_gene | v_gene | abundance | d_gene
TGTGCCAGCAGTCACGGGTCGGTACTAGCGGCTACCGGGGAGCTGTTTTTT | CASSHGSVLAATGELFF | TRBJ2-2 | TRBV6-6 | few | TRBD2
TGTGCCAGCAACCGCGTTACCGGGACAGGGAACTATGGCTACACCTTC | CASNRVTGTGNYGYTF | TRBJ1-2 | TRBV6-5 | few | TRBD1
TGCGCCAGCAGCCAAGTGTCCGGGGGGTCAGGGGCCGAGACCCAGTACTTC | CASSQVSGGSGAETQYF | TRBJ2-5 | TRBV4-1 | many | NA
TGTGCCAGCAGTTACCTCCGGGACACCGACGAGCAGTACTTC | CASSYLRDTDEQYF | TRBJ2-7 | TRBV6-6 | many | NA
TGTGCCAGCGGTCCGTATAGCAATCAGCCCCAGCATTTT | CASGPYSNQPQHF | TRBJ1-5 | TRBV6-1 | many | NA
TGCAGTGTTAGGGATGGGACTACCATCAATGAGCAGTTCTTC | CSVRDGTTINEQFF | TRBJ2-1 | TRBV20-1 | NA | TRBD2
TGCGCCAGCAGAGGACAATATAATTCACCCCTCCACTTT | CASRGQYNSPLHF | TRBJ1-6 | TRBV5-1 | many | NA
TGTGCCTGGAGTCCGGGACCGGGTAGAAGCAATCAGCCCCAGCATTTT | CAWSPGPGRSNQPQHF | TRBJ1-5 | TRBV30 | few | NA
TGTGCCAGCAGCTTAAGGAAGACCACTCAAGAGACCCAGTACTTC | CASSLRKTTQETQYF | TRBJ2-5 | TRBV11-3 | many | NA
TGCGCCAGCAGCCGTAGCGGGAGGGAGTACAATGAGCAGTTCTTC | CASSRSGREYNEQFF | TRBJ2-1 | TRBV4-1 | many | TRBD2
TGTGCCAGCATCCTGGGACAACAACAGGGTGAGCAGTATTTT | CASILGQQQGEQYF | TRBJ2-3 | TRBV7-8 | NA | NA
TGCAGTGCTAGAGACCTCCCCCAGTCCACTGAAGCTTTCTTT | CSARDLPQSTEAFF | TRBJ1-1 | TRBV20-1 | many | NA
TGTGCCATCAAGGGACAGGGGGAAGAGACCCAGTACTTC | CAIKGQGEETQYF | TRBJ2-5 | TRBV10-3 | many | TRBD1
TGCAGTGCTAGAGTAGGAGTGTCAGGGGGGATAGTGGACTATGGCTACACCTTC | CSARVGVSGGIVDYGYTF | TRBJ1-2 | TRBV20-1 | many | TRBD1
TGCGCCAGCAGCCGTACCACCTTCACAGATACGCAGTATTTT | CASSRTTFTDTQYF | TRBJ2-3 | TRBV5-1 | many | NA
TGTGCCAGCTCCAGGAACTTTACTGACGGGTGGAGCAGGGCCGGGGAGCTGTTTTTT | CASSRNFTDGWSRAGELFF | TRBJ2-2 | TRBV18 | few | NA
TGTGCCAGCAGTCTACAGGGTGGGGTAAATCAGCCCCAGCATTTT | CASSLQGGVNQPQHF | TRBJ1-5 | TRBV28 | many | NA
TGTGCCAGCAGTACCCGTCGGGGGGGCTCACCCCTCCACTTT | CASSTRRGGSPLHF | TRBJ1-6 | TRBV12-3/TRBV12-4 | few | NA
TGTGCCAGTAGCAATCTCTACGAGCAGTACTTC | CASSNLYEQYF | TRBJ2-7 | TRBV19 | many | NA
TGTGCCAGCAGCATCAGGACTAGCGGGGTAGAGACCCAGTACTTC | CASSIRTSGVETQYF | TRBJ2-5 | TRBV11-2 | many | TRBD2
TGTGCCAGCAGCTCCGTAGGGGGAGGGGTACCCTACGAGCAGTACTTC | CASSSVGGGVPYEQYF | TRBJ2-7 | TRBV7-8 | NA | NA
TGTGCCAGCAGCTCCTCGGGTATGGGCGGCTACACCTTC | CASSSSGMGGYTF | TRBJ1-2 | TRBV7-2 | NA | NA
TGTGCCAGCACCCGACAGGGTTTCAATGAGCAGTTCTTC | CASTRQGFNEQFF | TRBJ2-1 | TRBV2 | many | TRBD1
TGTGCCAGCAGTAGGGGGGGGTCGTGGACTAGTATCCATGAGCAGTTCTTC | CASSRGGSWTSIHEQFF | TRBJ2-1 | TRBV6-5 | many | NA
TGTGCCAGCAGCCCTGTGGGACGGGAGAGCGGGGAGCTGTTTTTT | CASSPVGRESGELFF | TRBJ2-2 | TRBV5-6 | many | NA
TGTGCCAGCAGCTTAGGTGTTTATGGGAGCACAGATACGCAGTATTTT | CASSLGVYGSTDTQYF | TRBJ2-3 | TRBV7-2 | many | NA
TGCGCCAGCAGCCGAGAAGGGGGCCGGAACACTGAAGCTTTCTTT | CASSREGGRNTEAFF | TRBJ1-1 | TRBV5-1 | few | TRBD1
TGCGCCAGCAGCTTAGAAATAGGAGTGAATGAGCAGTTCTTC | CASSLEIGVNEQFF | TRBJ2-1 | TRBV5-1 | many | NA
TGTGCCAGCAGCTTTGGACTAGCGGGAGCTCCAACGTACAATGAGCAGTTCTTC | CASSFGLAGAPTYNEQFF | TRBJ2-1 | TRBV7-9 | few | TRBD2
TGTGCCACCAGCTCCGGGACAGGGGGACGGCAGCCCCAGCATTTT | CATSSGTGGRQPQHF | TRBJ1-5 | TRBV24-1 | many | TRBD1
TGTGCCTGGGCCAGGAGGGCTAGCGGATATAACACCGGGGAGCTGTTTTTT | CAWARRASGYNTGELFF | TRBJ2-2 | TRBV30 | many | TRBD2
TGCAGTGCTAGAACGGAGGCTAACACCGGGGAGCTGTCTTGG | CSARTEANTGELSW | TRBJ2-2 | TRBV20-1 | NA | NA
TGTGCCAGCAGCTTGGCAGGCGCGCAGTACTTC | CASSLAGAQYF | TRBJ2-7 | TRBV5-8 | few | NA
TGTGCCAGTCGCCGGGGACTAGCGGGAGGCTACGAGCAGTACTTC | CASRRGLAGGYEQYF | TRBJ2-7 | TRBV19 | NA | TRBD2
TGTGCCAGCAGCCCCCTAGGCATGGCTAGAGCTTCTCAGAATGAGCAGTTCTTC | CASSPLGMARASQNEQFF | TRBJ2-1 | TRBV7-2 | many | NA
TGTGCCACCAGCAGAGGGACAGGCAATCAGCCCCAGCATTTT | CATSRGTGNQPQHF | TRBJ1-5 | TRBV15 | NA | NA
TGTGCCAGCAGCCAACAGACTAGCCCGGAGAGGGGCGAGCAGTACTTC | CASSQQTSPERGEQYF | TRBJ2-7 | TRBV9 | many | TRBD2
TGTGCCAGCAGTCAATCCGGGACAGCGAACACCGGGGAGCTGTTTTTT | CASSQSGTANTGELFF | TRBJ2-2 | TRBV12-3/TRBV12-4 | NA | TRBD1
TGTGCCAGCAGGTGGACTAGCGGGGAGGCGGGGGGGGAGCAGTACTTC | CASRWTSGEAGGEQYF | TRBJ2-7 | TRBV6-1 | few | TRBD2